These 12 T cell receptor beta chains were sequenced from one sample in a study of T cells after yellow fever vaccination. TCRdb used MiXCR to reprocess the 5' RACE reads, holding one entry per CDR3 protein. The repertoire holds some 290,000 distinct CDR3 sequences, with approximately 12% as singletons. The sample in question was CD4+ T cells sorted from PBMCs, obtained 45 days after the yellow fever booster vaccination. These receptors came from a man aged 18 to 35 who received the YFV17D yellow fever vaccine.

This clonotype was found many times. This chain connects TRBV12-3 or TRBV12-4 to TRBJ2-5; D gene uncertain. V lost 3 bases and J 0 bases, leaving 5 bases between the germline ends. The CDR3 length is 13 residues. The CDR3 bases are TGTGCCAGCAGTTTGAACAACCAAGAGACCCAGTACTTC. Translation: CASSLNNQETQYF.

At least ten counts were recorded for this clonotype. CDR3 residues: CASSPGQANYGYTF. CDR3 in DNA: TGTGCCAGCAGCCCGGGACAGGCAAACTATGGCTACACCTTC. The chain carries TRBV7-2 and TRBJ1-2; 8 bases agree with TRBD1. The CDR3 has 14 amino acids. Per germline, CDR1 SGHTA and CDR2 FQGNSA. V dropped 5 bases and J dropped 2; count of bases not matched to a gene: 4.

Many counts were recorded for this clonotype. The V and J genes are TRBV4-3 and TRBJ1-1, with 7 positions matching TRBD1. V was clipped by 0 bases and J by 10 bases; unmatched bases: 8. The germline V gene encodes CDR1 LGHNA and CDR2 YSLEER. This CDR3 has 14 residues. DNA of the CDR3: TGCGCCAGCAGCCAAGAATTACGTGACAGGGCAGCTTTCTTT. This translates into CASSQELRDRAAFF.

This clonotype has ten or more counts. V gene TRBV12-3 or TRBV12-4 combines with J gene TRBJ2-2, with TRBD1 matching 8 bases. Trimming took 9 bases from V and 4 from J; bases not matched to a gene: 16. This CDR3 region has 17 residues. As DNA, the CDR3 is TGTGCCAGTAAACCGCCCGCCGGGACAGGACGCACCGGGGAGCTGTTTTTT. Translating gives CASKPPAGTGRTGELFF.

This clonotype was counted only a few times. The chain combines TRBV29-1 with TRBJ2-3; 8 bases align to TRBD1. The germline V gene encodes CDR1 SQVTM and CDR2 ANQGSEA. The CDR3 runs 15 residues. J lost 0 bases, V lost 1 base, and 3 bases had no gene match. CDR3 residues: CSVEAWDRSTDTQYF. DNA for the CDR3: TGCAGCGTTGAAGCCTGGGACAGGAGCACAGATACGCAGTATTTT.

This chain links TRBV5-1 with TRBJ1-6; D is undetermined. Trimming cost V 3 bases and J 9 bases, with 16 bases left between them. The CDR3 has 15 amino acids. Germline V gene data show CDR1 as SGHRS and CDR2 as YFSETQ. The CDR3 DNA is TGCGCCAGCAGCTCACTCGCGGTAGTAGGTTCACCCCTCCACTTT. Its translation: CASSSLAVVGSPLHF. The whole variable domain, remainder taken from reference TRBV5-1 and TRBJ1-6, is KAGVTQTPRYLIKTRGQQVTLSCSPISGHRSVSWYQQTPGQGLQFLFEYFSETQRNKGNFPGRFSGRQFSNSRSEMNVSTLELGDSALYLCASSSLAVVGSPLHFGNGTRLTVT.

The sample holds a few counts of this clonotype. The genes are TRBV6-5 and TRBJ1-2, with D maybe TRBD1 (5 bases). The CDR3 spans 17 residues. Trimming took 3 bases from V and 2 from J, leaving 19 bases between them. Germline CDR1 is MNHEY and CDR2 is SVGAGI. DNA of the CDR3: TGTGCCAGCAGTTATGATCTTAGGCAGGGACTGAACTATGGCTACACCTTC. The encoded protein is CASSYDLRQGLNYGYTF.

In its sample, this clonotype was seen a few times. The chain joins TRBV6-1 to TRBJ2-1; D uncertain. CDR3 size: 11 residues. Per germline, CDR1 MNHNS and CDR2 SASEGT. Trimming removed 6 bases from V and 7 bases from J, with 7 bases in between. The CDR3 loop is CASRWNNEQFF. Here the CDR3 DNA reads TGTGCCAGCAGGTGGAATAATGAGCAGTTCTTC.

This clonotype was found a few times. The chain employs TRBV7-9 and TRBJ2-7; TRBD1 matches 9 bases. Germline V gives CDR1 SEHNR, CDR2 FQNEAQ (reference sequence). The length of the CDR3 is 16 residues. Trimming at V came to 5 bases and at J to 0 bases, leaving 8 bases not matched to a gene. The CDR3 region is CASSPRGQGSSYEQYV. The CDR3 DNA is TGTGCCAGCAGCCCTAGGGGACAGGGAAGCTCCTACGAGCAGTACGTC.

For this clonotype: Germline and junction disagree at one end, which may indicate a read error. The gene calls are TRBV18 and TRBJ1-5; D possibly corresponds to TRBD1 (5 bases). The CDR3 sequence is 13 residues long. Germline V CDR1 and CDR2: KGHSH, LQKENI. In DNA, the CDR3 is TGTGCCAGCTCGCCACAGGTTTCTCAGCCCCAGCATTTT. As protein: CASSPQVSQPQHF.

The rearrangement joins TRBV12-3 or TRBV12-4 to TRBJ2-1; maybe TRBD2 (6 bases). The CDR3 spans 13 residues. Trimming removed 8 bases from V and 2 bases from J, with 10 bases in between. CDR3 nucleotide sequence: TGTGCCAGCCGCGGGGAACCCTACAATGAGCAGTTCTTC. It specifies CASRGEPYNEQFF.

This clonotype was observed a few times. The CDR3 bases are TGTGCCAGCTCCCTTAGGGAATTCGTCGCAGATACGCAGTATTTT. Protein product: CASSLREFVADTQYF. The rearrangement joins TRBV7-9 to TRBJ2-3; no reliable D call. Between the trimmed V and J ends, which lost 8 bases and 4 bases, there was a span of 19 bases. In germline, CDR1 is SEHNR, CDR2 FQNEAQ (reference sequence). The CDR3 covers 15 residues.